The T cell receptor (beta chain) described here comes from a study of cytomegalovirus exposure and HLA in healthy donors. V was clipped by 6 bases and J by 1 base, with 12 bases between them. The CDR3 is made up of 14 amino acids. CDR1 is MNHNS and CDR2 is SASEGT in the germline V gene. Study-wide results and limits: Sequences of the TCR beta chain were said to predict the HLA-A and HLA-B alleles of most subjects accurately. Per published reports, the classifier diagnosed cytomegalovirus status with high specificity and sensitivity.

On this clone: The antigen is unknown.

PCR amplification relied on 60 Vbeta primers (plus 13 Jbeta primers). Sequencing used immunoSEQ multiplex PCR; TCRdb keeps in-frame clones, though not all of them. The data contain tens of thousands of clones, roughly 78% of them seen just once; the ten biggest clones take up under 5%. This sequence originates from a male donor in good health and CMV-seropositive. The genes are TRBV6-1 and TRBJ1-1; no clear D gene. The sequenced material came from PBMCs. The CDR3 loop is CASRAPLGNTEAFF. In nucleotides, the CDR3 is TGTGCCAGCAGAGCCCCGCTAGGGAACACTGAAGCTTTCTTT.